The following is a T cell receptor (beta chain) sequence with its context. Its antigen remains unidentified. The PCR employed 60 Vbeta primers together with 13 Jbeta primers. Some clones are missing from TCRdb's copy, which holds only in-frame ones; the method was immunoSEQ multiplex PCR. This table has under 200,000 clones, around 83% appearing once. The source of the sample is a study of cytomegalovirus exposure and HLA in healthy donors. Notes on the study in general: Indistinguishability led to the exclusion of some V segments, TRBV6-2 and TRBV6-3 included.

Trimming took off 0 bases at V and 5 bases at J, with 18 bases between the two ends. The CDR3 spans 16 residues. Germline CDR1 is SGHRS and CDR2 is YFSETQ. V and J are TRBV5-1 and TRBJ2-7; D gene unclear. Input material: PBMCs. The TCR sequence derives from a girl aged 2 to 10 in good health and CMV-seropositive. The CDR3 DNA reads TGCGCCAGCAGCTTGGTAGGTCCTAGTATTAAGGACGAGCAGTACTTC. Its protein product is CASSLVGPSIKDEQYF.